This T cell receptor beta chain stems from a study of cytomegalovirus exposure and HLA in healthy donors. Looking at the study overall: Most genotyped donors, approximately 77% of around 370, had Caucasian-associated genetic ancestry. Whole-study findings and limits: A cluster of highly shared sequence variants was likely a sequencing artifact.

The CDR3 is 16 amino acids. Trimming cost V 8 bases and J 2 bases; bases outside gene matches: 13. Germline values: CDR1 MDHEN, CDR2 SYDVKM. With respect to this clone: Its target is unknown.

The PCR employed 60 Vbeta primers together with 13 Jbeta primers. Profiled with immunoSEQ multiplex PCR; TCRdb holds only in-frame clones, not every one. The profile shows over 80,000 clones, 82% of them singletons. This TCR was sampled from a man in his forties or fifties in good health and CMV-seronegative. Sequenced: PBMCs. This rearrangement joins TRBV28 to TRBJ2-3, with 7 bases lining up with TRBD1. The CDR3 sequence: CASPENRDRITDTQYF. Here the CDR3 DNA reads TGTGCCAGCCCCGAAAACCGGGACAGAATCACAGATACGCAGTATTTT.